The present T cell receptor beta chain was sequenced within a study of breast tumors, draining lymph nodes, adjacent tissues. Study conclusions and caveats: Tumor T cell lymph node origin was a supported hypothesis, not proven. Tumors had less TCR diversity than lymph nodes, more than nontumor tissue.

Ten or more counts support this clonotype. Its antigen is currently unknown. The lymph nodes were axillary draining lymph nodes from breast cancer patients. The CDR3 is 14 residues long. V shed 6 bases and J 0 bases; nucleotides not matched to a gene: 4. Per the germline V gene, CDR1 is LGHDT and CDR2 is YNNKEL (reference sequence). TCRdb re-called the multiplex PCR reads through MiXCR, storing one row per CDR3 protein. The table shows about 300,000 distinct CDR3 sequences, with 30% occurring only once. The sequencing input was axillary lymph node tissue. The receptor comes from a female donor with breast cancer. Some clones in this sample may be carry-over from other donors' samples. The chain combines TRBV3-1 with TRBJ2-7; 8 bases map to TRBD2. CDR3 DNA sequence: TGTGCCAGCAGTCTAGCGGGTATCTCCTACGAGCAGTACTTC. Translated: CASSLAGISYEQYF.